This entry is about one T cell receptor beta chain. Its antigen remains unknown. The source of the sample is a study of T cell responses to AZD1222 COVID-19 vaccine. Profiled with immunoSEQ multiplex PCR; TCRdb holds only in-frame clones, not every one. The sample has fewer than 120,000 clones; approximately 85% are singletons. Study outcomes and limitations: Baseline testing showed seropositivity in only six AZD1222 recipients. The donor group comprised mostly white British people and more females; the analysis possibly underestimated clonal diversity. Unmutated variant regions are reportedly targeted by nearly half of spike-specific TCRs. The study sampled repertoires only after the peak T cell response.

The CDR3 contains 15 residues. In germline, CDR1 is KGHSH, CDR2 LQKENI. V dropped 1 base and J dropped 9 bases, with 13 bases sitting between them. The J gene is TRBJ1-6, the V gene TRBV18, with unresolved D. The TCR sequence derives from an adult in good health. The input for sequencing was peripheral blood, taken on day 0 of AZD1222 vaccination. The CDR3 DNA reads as TGTGCCAGCTCACCACATCCGGGGTCGGCTTCACCCCTCCACTTT. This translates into CASSPHPGSASPLHF.